This paragraph covers one T cell receptor beta chain sequence. How the authors handled the data: Scientists estimated how many nucleated cells there were by amplifying reference gene primers. TCRdb keeps only in-frame clones here, not all; method: immunoSEQ multiplex PCR. That table supplies the V and J calls and clone size; D and trimming were determined from the DNA. The sample shows about 240,000 clones, 88% of them seen only once. The source of the sample is a study of blood T cell repertoires in COVID-19. Whole-study context: The analysed material was cDNA or gDNA that came from T cells, B-cell-depleted T cells, or PBMCs.

The V gene lost 0 bases and the J gene lost 0 bases, with 9 bases spanning the gap. Germline-derived CDR1 and CDR2 are SGHRS and YFSETQ. The CDR3 totals 15 residues. The sample was peripheral blood. The receptor was isolated from a woman aged 30 to 39 with acute or convalescent COVID-19. This rearrangement joins TRBV5-1 to TRBJ1-2, with D perhaps matching TRBD1 (5 bases). The CDR3: CASSLAGTANYGYTF. The CDR3 region has the DNA TGCGCCAGCAGCTTGGCCGGGACTGCTAACTATGGCTACACCTTC.